The entry that follows covers one TCR beta chain sequence. The antigen remains undetermined. This CDR3 is 17 amino acids long. In germline, CDR1 is SGHRS, CDR2 YFSETQ. Trimming shortened V by 0 bases and J by 1 base, and 17 bases separated the two germline ends. This entry comes from a study of sequential checkpoint blockade in melanoma. Study at large: Maintenance nivolumab came after either treatment sequence. TCRbeta immunosequencing was performed on DNA from over 90 pretreatment melanoma tumor samples. Overall study findings and caveats: Response in arm A was associated with pretreatment TIL clonality. Mutational load did not correlate with tumor T-cell fraction or clonality.

Sample treatment: randomized to nivolumab then ipilimumab (arm A) or the reverse (arm B). Using immunoSEQ multiplex PCR, the repertoire was profiled, and TCRdb retains in-frame clones only, with some absent. This sample has about 11,000 clones; less than 30% occur once, and the top ten carry 20% to 30%. The chain joins TRBV5-1 to TRBJ2-7; either TRBD1 or TRBD2 may supply D (6 bases each). This material consisted of tumor tissue (inferred from file names), taken from a patient given nivolumab and ipilimumab in sequence. The clonotype was recovered from a human donor with melanoma. For the CDR3, the DNA is TGCGCCAGCAGCTTGGCCGTTGTCGGGGGCGAATCCTACGAGCAGTACTTC. Translating gives CASSLAVVGGESYEQYF.